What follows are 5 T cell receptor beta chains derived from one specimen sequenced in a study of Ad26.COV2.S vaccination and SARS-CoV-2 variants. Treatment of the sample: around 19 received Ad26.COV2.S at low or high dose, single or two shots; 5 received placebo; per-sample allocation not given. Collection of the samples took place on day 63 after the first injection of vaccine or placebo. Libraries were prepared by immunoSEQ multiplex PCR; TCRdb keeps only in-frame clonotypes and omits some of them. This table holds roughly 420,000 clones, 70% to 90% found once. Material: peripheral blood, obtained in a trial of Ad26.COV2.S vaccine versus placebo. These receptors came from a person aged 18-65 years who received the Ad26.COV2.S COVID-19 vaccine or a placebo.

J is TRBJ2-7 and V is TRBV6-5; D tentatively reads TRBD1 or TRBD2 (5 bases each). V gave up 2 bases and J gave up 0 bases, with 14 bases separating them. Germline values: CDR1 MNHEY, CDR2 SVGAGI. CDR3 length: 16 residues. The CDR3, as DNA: TGTGCCAGCAGTTACCGGGGCTTGGAGAACTCCTACGAGCAGTACTTC. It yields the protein CASSYRGLENSYEQYF.

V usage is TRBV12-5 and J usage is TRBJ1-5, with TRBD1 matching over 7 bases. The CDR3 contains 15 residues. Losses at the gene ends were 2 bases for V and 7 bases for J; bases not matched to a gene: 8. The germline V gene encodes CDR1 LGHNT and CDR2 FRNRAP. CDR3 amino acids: CASGLLRQGGQPQHF. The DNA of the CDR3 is TGTGCTAGTGGTTTGCTGCGACAGGGTGGCCAGCCCCAGCATTTT. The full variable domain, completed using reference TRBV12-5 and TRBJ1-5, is DARVTQTPRHKVTEMGQEVTMRCQPILGHNTVFWYRQTMMQGLELLAYFRNRAPLDDSGMPKDRFSAEMPDATLATLKIQPSEPRDSAVYFCASGLLRQGGQPQHFGDGTRLSIL.

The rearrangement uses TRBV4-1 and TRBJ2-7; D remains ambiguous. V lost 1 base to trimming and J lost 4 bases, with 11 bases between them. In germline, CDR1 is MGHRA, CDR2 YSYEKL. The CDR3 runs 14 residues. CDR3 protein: CASSQVSSQYEQYF. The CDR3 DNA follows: TGCGCCAGCAGCCAAGTAAGCAGCCAATACGAGCAGTACTTC.

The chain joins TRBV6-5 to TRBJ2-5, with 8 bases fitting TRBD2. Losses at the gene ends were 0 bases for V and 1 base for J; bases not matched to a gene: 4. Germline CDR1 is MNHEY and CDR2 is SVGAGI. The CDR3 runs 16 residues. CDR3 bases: TGTGCCAGCAGTTACTCCCACGGGGGGGTCCAAGAGACCCAGTACTTC. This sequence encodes CASSYSHGGVQETQYF.

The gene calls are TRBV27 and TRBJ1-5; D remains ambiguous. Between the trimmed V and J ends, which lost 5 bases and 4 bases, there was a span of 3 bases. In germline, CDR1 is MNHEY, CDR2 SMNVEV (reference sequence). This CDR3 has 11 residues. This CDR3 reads CASSLNQPQHF. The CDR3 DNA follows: TGTGCCAGCAGTCTAAATCAGCCCCAGCATTTT.